The table lists the clone carrying this TCR beta chain with many counts. Its antigen is unknown. Germline V gene data show CDR1 as SGHRS and CDR2 as YFSETQ. Trimming removed 3 bases at V and 3 bases at J, with 21 bases between. The CDR3 runs 18 residues. These data come from a study of neurological immune-mediated disorders. The study's findings and limits: Patients with HTLV-1-associated myelopathy showed the most TCR clonal expansion. Those with multiple sclerosis showed the least, falling below healthy controls.

cDNA was made by 5'RACE with 10-nucleotide random UMIs. In TCRdb, the 5' RACE reads were re-called with MiXCR into one record per CDR3 protein. The sample gives approximately 59,000 distinct CDR3 sequences, over 4% of which show up once; about 5% is in the top ten. Where libraries were unsorted, they were derived from 2 million PBMCs stored at -80 degrees C. This chain uses TRBV5-1 with TRBJ2-2; TRBD2 is a possible D gene (6 bases). Sequenced material: PBMCs. This TCR was sampled from a human donor with multiple sclerosis. The donor label of this sample is uncertain. The CDR3: CASSWILEAGPYTGELFF. As DNA, the CDR3 is TGCGCCAGCAGCTGGATACTAGAAGCGGGCCCCTACACCGGGGAGCTGTTTTTT. The entire variable domain, with the rest obtained from reference TRBV5-1 and TRBJ2-2, is as follows: KAGVTQTPRYLIKTRGQQVTLSCSPISGHRSVSWYQQTPGQGLQFLFEYFSETQRNKGNFPGRFSGRQFSNSRSEMNVSTLELGDSALYLCASSWILEAGPYTGELFFGEGSRLTVL.